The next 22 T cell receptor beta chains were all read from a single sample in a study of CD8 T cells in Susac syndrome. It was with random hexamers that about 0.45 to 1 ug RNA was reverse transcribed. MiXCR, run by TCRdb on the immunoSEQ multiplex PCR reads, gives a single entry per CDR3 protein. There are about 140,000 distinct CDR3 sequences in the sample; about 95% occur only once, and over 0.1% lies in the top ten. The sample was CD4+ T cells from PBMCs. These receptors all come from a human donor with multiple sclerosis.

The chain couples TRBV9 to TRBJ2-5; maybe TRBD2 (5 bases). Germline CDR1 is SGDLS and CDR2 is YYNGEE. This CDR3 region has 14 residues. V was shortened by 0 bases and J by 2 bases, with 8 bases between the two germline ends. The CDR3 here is CASSVAGKQETQYF. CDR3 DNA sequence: TGTGCCAGCAGCGTAGCCGGGAAACAAGAGACCCAGTACTTC.

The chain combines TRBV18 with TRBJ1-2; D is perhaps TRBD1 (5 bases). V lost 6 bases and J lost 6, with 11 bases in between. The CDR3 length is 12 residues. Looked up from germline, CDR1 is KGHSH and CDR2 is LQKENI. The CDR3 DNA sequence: TGTGCCAGCTCCTCCCGGGACGATGGCTACACCTTC. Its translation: CASSSRDDGYTF.

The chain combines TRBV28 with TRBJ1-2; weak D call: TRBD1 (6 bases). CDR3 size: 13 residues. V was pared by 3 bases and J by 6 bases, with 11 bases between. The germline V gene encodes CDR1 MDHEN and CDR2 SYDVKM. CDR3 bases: TGTGCCAGCAGTTTTCGGGGGGCGGATGGCTACACCTTC. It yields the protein CASSFRGADGYTF.

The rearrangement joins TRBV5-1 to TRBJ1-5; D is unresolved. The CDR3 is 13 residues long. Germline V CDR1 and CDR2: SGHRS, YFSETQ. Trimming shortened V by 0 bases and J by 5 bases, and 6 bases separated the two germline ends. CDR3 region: CASSLDPYQPQHF. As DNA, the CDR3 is TGCGCCAGCAGCTTGGACCCGTATCAGCCCCAGCATTTT.

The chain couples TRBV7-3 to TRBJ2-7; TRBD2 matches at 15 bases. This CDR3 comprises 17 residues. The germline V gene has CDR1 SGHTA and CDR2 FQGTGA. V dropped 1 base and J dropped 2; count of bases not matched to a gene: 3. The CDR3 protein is CASSLKGLAGGAYEQYF. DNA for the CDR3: TGTGCCAGCAGCTTAAAGGGACTAGCGGGAGGCGCCTACGAGCAGTACTTC.

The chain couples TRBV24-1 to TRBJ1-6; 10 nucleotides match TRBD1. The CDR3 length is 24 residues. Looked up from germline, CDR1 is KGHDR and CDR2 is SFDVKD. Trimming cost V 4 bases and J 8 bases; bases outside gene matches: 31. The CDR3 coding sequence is TGTGCCACCAGTGACCATACGGGACAGGGGCGGTCTCCGCGCCTACTGGTCTTCCATTCACCCCTCCACTTT. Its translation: CATSDHTGQGRSPRLLVFHSPLHF.

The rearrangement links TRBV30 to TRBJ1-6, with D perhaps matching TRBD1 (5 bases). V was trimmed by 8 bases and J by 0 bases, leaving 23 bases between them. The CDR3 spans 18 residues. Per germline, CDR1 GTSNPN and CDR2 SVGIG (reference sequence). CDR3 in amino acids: CAGRLGRSLSSYNSPLHF. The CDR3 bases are TGTGCCGGACGACTGGGGCGGAGCCTAAGCTCCTATAATTCACCCCTCCACTTT. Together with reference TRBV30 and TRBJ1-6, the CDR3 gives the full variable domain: SQTIHQWPATLVQPVGSPLSLECTVEGTSNPNLYWYRQAAGRGLQLLFYSVGIGQISSEVPQNLSASRPQDRQFILSSKKLLLSDSGFYLCAGRLGRSLSSYNSPLHFGNGTRLTVT.

The CDR3 nucleotides read TGTGCCAGCAGCGTAGCCCCCAGCGGGGGGTTTTATGAGCAGTTCTTC. This codes for CASSVAPSGGFYEQFF. The chain is built from TRBV9 and TRBJ2-1; 9 bases fit TRBD2. CDR1 SGDLS and CDR2 YYNGEE come from the germline V gene. V dropped 0 bases and J dropped 8; count of bases not matched to a gene: 9. The CDR3 covers 16 residues.

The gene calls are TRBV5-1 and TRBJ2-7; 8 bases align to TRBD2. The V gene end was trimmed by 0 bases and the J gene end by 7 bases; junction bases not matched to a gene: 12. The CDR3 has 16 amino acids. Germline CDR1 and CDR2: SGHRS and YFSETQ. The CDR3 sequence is CASSLASLAGTKEQYF. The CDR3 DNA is TGCGCCAGCAGCTTGGCCAGTCTAGCGGGTACCAAAGAGCAGTACTTC.

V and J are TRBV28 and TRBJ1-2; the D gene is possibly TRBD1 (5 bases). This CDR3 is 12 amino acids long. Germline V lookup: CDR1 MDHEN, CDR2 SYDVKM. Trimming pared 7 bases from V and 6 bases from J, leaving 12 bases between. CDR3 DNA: TGTGCCAGCACCGTAGTAGGGGATGGCTACACCTTC. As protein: CASTVVGDGYTF.

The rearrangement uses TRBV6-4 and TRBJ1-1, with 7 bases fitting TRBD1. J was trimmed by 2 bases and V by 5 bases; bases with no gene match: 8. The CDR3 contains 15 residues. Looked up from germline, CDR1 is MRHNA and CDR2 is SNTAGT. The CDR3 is CASSPETGYNTEAFF. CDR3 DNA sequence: TGTGCCAGCAGTCCCGAGACAGGGTATAACACTGAAGCTTTCTTT.

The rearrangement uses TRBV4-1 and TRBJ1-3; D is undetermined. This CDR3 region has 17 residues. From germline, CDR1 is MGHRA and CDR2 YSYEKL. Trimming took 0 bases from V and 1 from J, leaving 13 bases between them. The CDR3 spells CASSQERTDFSGNTIYF. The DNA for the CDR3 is TGCGCCAGCAGCCAAGAACGAACGGATTTTTCTGGAAACACCATATATTTT.

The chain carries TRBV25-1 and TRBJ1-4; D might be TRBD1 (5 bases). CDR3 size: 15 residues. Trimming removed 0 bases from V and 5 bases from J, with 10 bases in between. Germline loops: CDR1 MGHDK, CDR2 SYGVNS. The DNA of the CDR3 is TGTGCCAGCAGTGAATATAGGGGTCAGAATGAAAAACTGTTTTTT. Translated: CASSEYRGQNEKLFF.

CDR3 amino acids: CSVRQGDGYTF. CDR3 coding DNA: TGCAGCGTCAGACAGGGGGACGGCTACACCTTC. The chain is built from TRBV29-1 and TRBJ1-2; 9 nucleotides line up with TRBD1. J gave up 8 bases and V 6 bases, and 4 bases lay outside the gene matches. The CDR3 length is 11 residues. CDR1 and CDR2 from the germline V gene are SQVTM and ANQGSEA.

The CDR3 region has the DNA TGCAGTGCTAGTAGGCAGGGTAGCGGGACCCAGTACTTC. Its protein is CSASRQGSGTQYF. The V call is TRBV20-1, the J call TRBJ2-5; D might be TRBD2 (6 bases). V was shortened by 3 bases and J by 7 bases, with 15 bases between the two germline ends. The CDR3 sequence is 13 residues long. Per the germline V gene, CDR1 is DFQATT and CDR2 is SNEGSKA (reference sequence).

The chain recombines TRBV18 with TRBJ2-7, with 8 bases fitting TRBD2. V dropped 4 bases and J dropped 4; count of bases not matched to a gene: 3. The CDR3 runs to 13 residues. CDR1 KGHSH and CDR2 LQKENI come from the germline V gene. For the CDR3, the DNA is TGTGCCAGCTCACAGGGACTAGGGTACGAGCAGTACTTC. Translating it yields CASSQGLGYEQYF.

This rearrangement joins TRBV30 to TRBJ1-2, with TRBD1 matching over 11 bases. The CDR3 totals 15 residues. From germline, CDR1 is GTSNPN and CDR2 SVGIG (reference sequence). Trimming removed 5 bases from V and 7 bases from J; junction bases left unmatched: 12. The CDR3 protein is CAWRPSGQGVLGYTF. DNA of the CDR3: TGTGCCTGGCGACCCTCGGGACAGGGGGTTCTTGGCTACACCTTC.

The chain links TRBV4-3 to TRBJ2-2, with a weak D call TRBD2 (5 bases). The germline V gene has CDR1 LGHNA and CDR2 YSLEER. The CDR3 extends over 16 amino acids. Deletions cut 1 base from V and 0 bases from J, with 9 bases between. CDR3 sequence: CASSQAGGANTGELFF. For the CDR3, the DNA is TGCGCCAGCAGCCAAGCCGGAGGCGCGAACACCGGGGAGCTGTTTTTT.

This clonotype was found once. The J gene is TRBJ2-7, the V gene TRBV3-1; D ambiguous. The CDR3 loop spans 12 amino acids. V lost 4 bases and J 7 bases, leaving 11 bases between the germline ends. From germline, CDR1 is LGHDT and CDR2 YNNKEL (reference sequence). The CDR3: CASSPELGEQYF. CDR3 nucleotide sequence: TGTGCCAGCAGCCCCGAATTGGGGGAGCAGTACTTC.

The DNA of the CDR3 is TGTGCCAGCAGCCTGACGGCATGGGGCTACACCTTC. It specifies CASSLTAWGYTF. V is TRBV14 and J is TRBJ1-2; D remains unclear. CDR1 is SGHDN, CDR2 FVKESK, per germline. The CDR3 length is 12 residues. Trimming stripped 4 bases from V and 8 bases from J, with 11 bases between.

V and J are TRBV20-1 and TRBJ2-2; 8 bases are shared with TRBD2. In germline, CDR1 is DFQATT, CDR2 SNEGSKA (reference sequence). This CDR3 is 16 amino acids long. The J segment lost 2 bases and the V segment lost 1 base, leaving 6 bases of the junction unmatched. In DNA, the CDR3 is TGCAGTGCTAGAGGAGCCCTAGCGGGTAACACCGGGGAGCTGTTTTTT. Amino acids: CSARGALAGNTGELFF.

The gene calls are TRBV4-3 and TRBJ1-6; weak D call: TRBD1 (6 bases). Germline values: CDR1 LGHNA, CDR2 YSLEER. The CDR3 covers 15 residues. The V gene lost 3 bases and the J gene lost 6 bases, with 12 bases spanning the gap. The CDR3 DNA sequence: TGCGCCAGCAGCCAGACAGGAAACCCTAATTCACCCCTCCACTTT. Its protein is CASSQTGNPNSPLHF.